Following are 13 T cell receptor beta chains from one sample sequenced in a study of metastatic and nonmetastatic thyroid tumors. TCRdb re-analyzed the PCR reads using MiXCR. Of around 30,000 clones in the sample, 20% to 25% were seen once. Every patient underwent thyroid surgery untreated. The sample taken for sequencing was tumor tissue. These receptors were obtained from a male donor with papillary thyroid cancer or a benign thyroid nodule (not recorded which). Some clones in this sample may be carry-over from other donors' samples.

CDR3 in DNA: TGTGCCAGTAGTATGGGTCGACATGGAGAGCAGTTCTTC. Protein product: CASSMGRHGEQFF. J is TRBJ2-1 and V is TRBV19; D is undetermined. Germline V gene data show CDR1 as LNHDA and CDR2 as SQIVND (reference sequence). Between the trimmed V and J ends, which lost 3 bases and 10 bases, there was a span of 13 bases. The CDR3 totals 13 residues.

Ten or more counts support this clone. V is TRBV9 and J is TRBJ2-7; 8 bases are a match to TRBD2. CDR3 length: 15 amino acids. Looked up from germline, CDR1 is SGDLS and CDR2 is YYNGEE. Trimming removed 3 bases from V and 6 bases from J; junction bases left unmatched: 11. The CDR3 sequence is CASSEGGSGNTEQYF. In nucleotides, the CDR3 is TGTGCCAGCAGCGAGGGAGGTAGCGGGAATACCGAGCAGTACTTC.

This clone has a handful of counts. The rearrangement uses TRBV24-1 and TRBJ1-2, with TRBD1 as a possible D gene (6 bases). CDR3 size: 14 residues. The germline V gene encodes CDR1 KGHDR and CDR2 SFDVKD. V was clipped by 5 bases and J by 1 base, with 10 bases between them. The CDR3: CATSGNRDNYGYTF. CDR3 sequence (DNA): TGTGCCACCAGTGGTAACAGGGATAACTATGGCTACACCTTC.

This clone was counted at least ten times. A read error may explain this, as a much larger clone is one base away. The chain joins TRBV6-1 to TRBJ2-7; 9 positions match TRBD1. Germline CDR1 reads MNHNS; CDR2 reads SASEGT. The CDR3 extends over 14 amino acids. The DNA of the CDR3 is TGTGCCTGCAGTAGCAGGACAGGGGTATACGAGCAGTACTTC. Amino acids: CACSSRTGVYEQYF.

In its sample, this clone was seen a few times. Since a much larger clone is just one base distant, this may be a read error. The CDR3 DNA sequence: TGCAGCGTCCTGACTAGCCTTGAGACCCAGTACTTC. This codes for CSVLTSLETQYF. The chain employs TRBV29-1 and TRBJ2-5, with 7 bases lining up with TRBD2. Germline CDR1 is SQVTM and CDR2 is ANQGSEA. The V segment lost 6 bases and the J segment 5 bases; nucleotides outside the gene matches: 6. The CDR3 is 12 amino acids. The whole variable domain, remainder taken from reference TRBV29-1 and TRBJ2-5, is SAVISQKPSRDICQRGTSLTIQCQVDSQVTMMFWYRQQPGQSLTLIATANQGSEATYESGFVIDKFPISRPNLTFSTLTVSNMSPEDSSIYLCSVLTSLETQYFGPGTRLLVL.

This clone is categorized as medium-sized (0.01 to 0.1%). This same CDR3 is encoded by further DNA sequences in the sample. This chain uses TRBV19 with TRBJ1-1; 9 nucleotides line up with TRBD1. The CDR3 covers 14 residues. V dropped 5 bases and J dropped 6; count of bases not matched to a gene: 7. Germline CDR1 reads LNHDA; CDR2 reads SQIVND (reference sequence). The CDR3 DNA follows: TGTGCCAGTAGTCTTGGGAACAGGGGGCCTGAAGCTTTCTTT. It yields the protein CASSLGNRGPEAFF.

This clone rates as medium-sized. This chain links TRBV6-1 with TRBJ1-6; TRBD1 matches 9 bases. The V and J ends lost 5 bases and 4 bases, in that order; junction bases with no gene match: 9. The CDR3 spans 17 residues. In germline, CDR1 is MNHNS, CDR2 SASEGT. CDR3 protein: CASSRGQGSRYNSPLHF. DNA of the CDR3: TGTGCCAGCAGTCGAGGACAGGGGTCTCGTTATAATTCACCCCTCCACTTT.

This chain connects TRBV6-2 or TRBV6-3 to TRBJ2-7; 7 bases are a match to TRBD2. The CDR3 is 14 amino acids. Germline CDR1 MNHEY, CDR2 SVGEGT. V was clipped by 6 bases and J by 4 bases; unmatched bases: 9. Here the CDR3 reads CASRSPGLPYEQYF. The CDR3 DNA reads TGTGCCAGCAGGTCACCGGGACTACCTTACGAGCAGTACTTC.

This clone was found many times. V gene TRBV7-6 combines with J gene TRBJ1-6; TRBD1 aligns across 11 bases. The CDR3 is made up of 15 amino acids. V lost 5 bases and J lost 10; bases outside the gene matches: 7. Germline assignment: CDR1 SGHVS and CDR2 FNYEAQ. The CDR3 DNA reads TGTGCCAGCAGCCTAAGGGGACAGGGGGAGTCACCCCTCCACTTT. It codes for CASSLRGQGESPLHF.

The V call is TRBV27, the J call TRBJ2-3; 9 nucleotides match TRBD2. With 5 bases clipped from V and 14 bases from J, the junction kept 17 bases outside the gene matches. The germline CDR1 and CDR2 sequences are MNHEY and SMNVEV (reference sequence). The CDR3 consists of 15 residues. The CDR3 sequence is CASSILSGRADKRYF. The CDR3, as DNA: TGTGCCAGCAGTATCCTTAGCGGGAGAGCCGATAAGCGGTATTTT.

This clone was counted many times. The chain links TRBV20-1 to TRBJ1-5; 8 bases line up with TRBD1. The germline V gene encodes CDR1 DFQATT and CDR2 SNEGSKA (reference sequence). Germline trimming cut 3 bases from V and 0 bases from J; bases unmatched to any gene: 7. The CDR3 has 16 amino acids. In DNA, the CDR3 is TGCAGTGCTAGGAGCCAGGGGGCGGATAGCAATCAGCCCCAGCATTTT. This encodes CSARSQGADSNQPQHF.

V is TRBV11-1 and J is TRBJ1-1, with TRBD1 as a possible D gene (5 bases). CDR1 and CDR2 from the germline V gene are SGHAT and FQDESV (reference sequence). The CDR3 totals 16 residues. V lost 0 bases and J lost 3, with 14 bases in between. The CDR3 here is CASSLAFIMGDTEAFF. The CDR3 DNA reads TGTGCCAGCAGCTTAGCCTTCATCATGGGGGACACTGAAGCTTTCTTT.

This clone was counted a few times. The J gene is TRBJ2-7, the V gene TRBV19; no definite D call. This CDR3 region has 12 residues. Germline CDR1 is LNHDA and CDR2 is SQIVND (reference sequence). Trimming took 9 bases from V and 5 from J, leaving 14 bases between them. This CDR3 is CASRSGSDEQYF. In DNA, the CDR3 is TGTGCCAGCCGCAGTGGGTCCGACGAGCAGTACTTC.